This is a list of T cell receptor beta chains from one sample in a study of blood T cell repertoires in COVID-19. Here immunoSEQ multiplex PCR was the method, and the copy in TCRdb shows in-frame clones only, minus some. The sample shows 80,000 to 100,000 clones, over 70% of them seen only once. Sequenced: peripheral blood. These receptors came from a man in his fifties or sixties with acute or convalescent COVID-19. Each CDR3 is given with its conserved first and last residue. D genes are given only for firm matches. The size of a clone is reported for some rows only, either as once, few or many, or as a class for expanded clones.

D	J	V	size	DNA	CDR3
.	TRBJ2-1	TRBV18	.	TGTGCCAGCTCACTGAGGGACAATGAGCAGTTCTTC	CASSLRDNEQFF
.	TRBJ2-7	TRBV7-2	once	TGTGCCAGCAGCTCCCAGCCCCGAGCGGCCTCCTACGAGCAGTACTTC	CASSSQPRAASYEQYF
.	TRBJ1-2	TRBV5-1	.	TGCGCCAGCAGCCACGAGACAGGCGGTGGCTACACCTTC	CASSHETGGGYTF
TRBD2	TRBJ2-7	TRBV18	.	TGTGCCAGCTCACCACCCTCTAGCGGGGGTTACGAGCAGTACTTC	CASSPPSSGGYEQYF
TRBD2	TRBJ2-7	TRBV27	.	TGTGCCAGCAGTTTGGTAATTGCGGGGACTAGCGGGAAACGGGACTACGAGCAGTACTTC	CASSLVIAGTSGKRDYEQYF
.	TRBJ1-1	TRBV10-3	.	TGTGCCATTAGGGACACGGCAGGGGTTCGCGAAGCTTTCTTT	CAIRDTAGVREAFF
.	TRBJ2-3	TRBV6-4	few	TGTGCCAGCAGTTCATCAGTTACAGATACGCAGTATTTT	CASSSSVTDTQYF
.	TRBJ2-7	TRBV11-2	.	TGTGCCAGCAGCCGCGGACAGAGCTACGAGCAGTACTTC	CASSRGQSYEQYF
TRBD2	TRBJ2-3	TRBV18	.	TGTGCCAGCTCACCTATTCGGACTAGCGCCCTTGTGAATACGCAGTATTTT	CASSPIRTSALVNTQYF
TRBD1	TRBJ1-2	TRBV10-2	.	TGCGCCAGCAGTTTAGCCCAGGTTGACAGGGGGATCTATGGCTACACCTTC	CASSLAQVDRGIYGYTF
.	TRBJ1-4	TRBV19	.	TGTGCCAGTAGCCCCGACACCTCAAGTAATGAAAAACTGTTTTTT	CASSPDTSSNEKLFF
.	TRBJ1-4	TRBV19	.	TGTGCCAGTAGTACGCCGGTTCCTCCAAATGAAAAACTGTTTTTT	CASSTPVPPNEKLFF
TRBD1	TRBJ2-3	TRBV9	.	TGTGCCAGCAGCGCCCGTACAGGGGGAGTAGATACGCAGTATTTT	CASSARTGGVDTQYF
TRBD1	TRBJ1-2	TRBV18	.	TGTGCCAGCTCCCAAGGGACAGGGGAAACCTTC	CASSQGTGETF
.	TRBJ2-7	TRBV10-3	.	TGTGCCATCAGTGTAGTGAGTGAGTCCTACGAGCAGTACTTC	CAISVVSESYEQYF
TRBD2	TRBJ2-7	TRBV5-4	.	TGTGCCAGCAGCTTGGGGGGTTTAACTAGCGGGAGGGCCGGGGCCTACGAGCAGTACTTC	CASSLGGLTSGRAGAYEQYF
TRBD1	TRBJ1-2	TRBV19	.	TGTGCCAGTAGTAGAGGACAGGGGCACGGTGGCTACACCTTC	CASSRGQGHGGYTF
.	TRBJ2-5	TRBV2	.	TGTGCCAGCACTCTAAAAGAGACCCAGTACTTC	CASTLKETQYF
TRBD1	TRBJ1-1	TRBV28	.	TGTGCCAGCAGTTTAACGACAGGGGGCACGAAAGCTTTCTTT	CASSLTTGGTKAFF
.	TRBJ1-1	TRBV5-4	.	TGTGCCAGCACCGGGGGGGGAGTTACTGAAGCTTTCTTT	CASTGGGVTEAFF
TRBD1	TRBJ1-1	TRBV30	.	TGTGCCTGGAGTGGTTCGGGACAGAAAGAAGCTTTCTTT	CAWSGSGQKEAFF
TRBD1	TRBJ2-2	TRBV3-1/TRBV3-2	.	TGTGCCAGCAGCCAGGCGACAGGGGTCGCCACCGGGGAGCTGTTTTTT	CASSQATGVATGELFF
TRBD1	TRBJ2-5	TRBV6-1	.	TGTGCCAGCAGTGAGGACAGGGGGATAGGGGAGACCCAGTACTTC	CASSEDRGIGETQYF
TRBD2	TRBJ2-3	TRBV6-4	.	TGTGCCAGCAGTAGGACGGGAGGGCCAGGAGATACGCAGTATTTT	CASSRTGGPGDTQYF
.	TRBJ1-5	TRBV10-2	.	TGCGCCAGCAGTGAATCCGCGAGCAATCAGCCCCAGCATTTT	CASSESASNQPQHF
TRBD1	TRBJ1-3	TRBV5-4	.	TGTGCCAGCAGCTCCCAGGGGGCTTCTGGAAACACCATATATTTT	CASSSQGASGNTIYF
.	TRBJ2-5	TRBV19	.	TGTGCCAGTAGGGCAGGGGGGCTCGGCGAGACCCAGTACTTC	CASRAGGLGETQYF
.	TRBJ2-2	TRBV27	.	TGTGCCAGCAGTATCCCGGGTGACGGGGAGCTGTTTTTT	CASSIPGDGELFF
TRBD2	TRBJ2-1	TRBV19	.	TGTGCCAGTAGCCAAGGACTAGCGGGAGGGCGGAGCTCCTACAATGAGCAGTTCTTC	CASSQGLAGGRSSYNEQFF
.	TRBJ2-4	TRBV2	.	TGTGCCAGCGGTCCCGCGGCGGGGGCGGTCAAAAACATTCAGTACTTC	CASGPAAGAVKNIQYF
.	TRBJ2-2	TRBV5-1	.	TGCGCCAGCAGCCCAGGGGGAACTAGCGGAGCAAACACCGGGGAGCTGTTTTTT	CASSPGGTSGANTGELFF